A selection of T cell receptor beta chains follows, all from one sample in a study of naive and memory T cell subsets. TCRdb itself ran the UMI-ligation and nested PCR reads through MiXCR, one entry per CDR3 protein. This sample has some 87,000 distinct CDR3 sequences, with about 6.5% found just once. The material sequenced was central memory CD4+ T cells from blood. These receptor sequences come from a human donor in good health. Both conserved end residues are part of each CDR3. D genes are given only for firm matches. Not every row has a clone size; where given, it reads once, few, many or a size class.

few,TRBJ2-7,.,TRBV28,CATKGSYEQYF,TGTGCCACCAAAGGGTCCTACGAGCAGTACTTC
many,TRBJ2-3,.,TRBV18,CASSRQDTQYF,TGTGCCAGCTCACGCCAGGATACGCAGTATTTT
many,TRBJ1-1,TRBD1,TRBV12-3/TRBV12-4,CASRDYQGGAFF,TGTGCCAGCAGAGATTACCAGGGGGGAGCTTTCTTT
many,TRBJ1-4,.,TRBV7-9,CASTSPMGGAGEKLFF,TGTGCCAGCACCTCACCTATGGGGGGGGCAGGTGAAAAACTGTTTTTT
many,TRBJ1-1,TRBD1,TRBV6-2/TRBV6-3,CASGQGAKNTEAFF,TGTGCCAGTGGACAGGGGGCTAAAAACACTGAAGCTTTCTTT
.,TRBJ2-3,.,TRBV24-1,CATSDGGHSRDTQYF,TGTGCCACCAGTGATGGTGGACACTCACGGGATACGCAGTATTTT
once,TRBJ2-2,TRBD1,TRBV20-1,CSARTGGTGTGELFF,TGCAGTGCTAGAACAGGGGGGACGGGCACCGGGGAGCTGTTTTTT
many,TRBJ1-2,.,TRBV3-1,CASSQWLQGPYGYTF,TGTGCCAGCAGCCAGTGGTTACAGGGACCCTATGGCTACACCTTC
.,TRBJ2-6,.,TRBV4-3,CASSRTPAGANVLTF,TGCGCCAGCAGCCGGACCCCGGCTGGGGCCAACGTCCTGACTTTC
many,TRBJ1-1,TRBD1,TRBV6-2/TRBV6-3,CASSPVQGRAFF,TGTGCCAGCAGCCCCGTACAGGGGAGAGCTTTCTTT
many,TRBJ1-5,.,TRBV20-1,CSANRADSNQPQHF,TGCAGTGCTAACAGGGCAGACAGCAATCAGCCCCAGCATTTT
many,TRBJ2-1,TRBD2,TRBV29-1,CSVEEPSSGSWNEQFF,TGCAGCGTTGAAGAGCCTTCTAGCGGGAGTTGGAATGAGCAGTTCTTC
.,TRBJ1-5,TRBD1,TRBV20-1,CSATGTGKGVLNQPQHF,TGCAGTGCGACCGGGACAGGAAAAGGGGTCCTCAATCAGCCCCAGCATTTT
.,TRBJ2-7,.,TRBV14,CASSQDLARYYEQYF,TGTGCCAGCAGCCAAGATCTCGCCCGCTACTACGAGCAGTACTTC
few,TRBJ1-5,.,TRBV30,CAWSAGVEGQPQHF,TGTGCCTGGAGTGCTGGGGTCGAGGGTCAGCCCCAGCATTTT
many,TRBJ1-3,.,TRBV7-9,CASSWTGSGNTIYF,TGTGCCAGCAGTTGGACTGGCTCTGGAAACACCATATATTTT
.,TRBJ1-2,.,TRBV29-1,CSVGDRLEGDGYTF,TGCAGCGTCGGGGATCGATTGGAAGGGGATGGCTACACCTTC
many,TRBJ1-5,.,TRBV27,CASRPRGYSNQPQHF,TGTGCCAGCAGACCCAGGGGATATAGCAATCAGCCCCAGCATTTT
.,TRBJ1-3,.,TRBV6-6,CATDGRTISGNTIYF,TGTGCCACCGATGGCAGGACGATCTCTGGAAACACCATATATTTT
.,TRBJ2-3,TRBD2,TRBV12-3/TRBV12-4,CASSFSGLAGTPDTQYF,TGTGCCAGCAGTTTTAGCGGACTAGCGGGAACCCCAGATACGCAGTATTTT
.,TRBJ1-2,.,TRBV4-2,CASSQDKRVDGYTF,TGTGCCAGCAGCCAAGATAAGAGAGTGGATGGCTACACCTTC
many,TRBJ1-1,.,TRBV29-1,CSVEDWGTEAFF,TGCAGCGTTGAAGATTGGGGAACTGAAGCTTTCTTT
many,TRBJ1-2,.,TRBV20-1,CSAREQDDYGYTF,TGCAGTGCTAGAGAACAGGATGACTATGGCTACACCTTC
few,TRBJ2-7,TRBD1,TRBV20-1,CSAKSGRGLDDEQYF,TGCAGTGCTAAGTCGGGCAGGGGGTTAGACGACGAGCAGTACTTC
few,TRBJ2-2,.,TRBV20-1,CSARVGQNTGELFF,TGCAGTGCTAGAGTTGGTCAAAACACCGGGGAGCTGTTTTTT
.,TRBJ2-2,TRBD2,TRBV12-3/TRBV12-4,CASTTSGPNSGELFF,TGTGCCAGCACCACTAGCGGCCCGAACTCCGGGGAGCTGTTTTTT
few,TRBJ1-1,.,TRBV30,CAWSLQSGRAFF,TGTGCCTGGAGCCTCCAATCGGGGAGGGCTTTCTTT
many,TRBJ2-1,.,TRBV9,CASSVEVWSDEQFF,TGTGCCAGCAGCGTAGAAGTGTGGTCGGATGAGCAGTTCTTC
few,TRBJ2-7,TRBD2,TRBV7-2,CASSLQGLGEQYF,TGTGCCAGCTCTCTACAGGGACTAGGAGAGCAGTACTTC
many,TRBJ1-2,.,TRBV6-1,CASSEIGVYGYTF,TGTGCCAGCAGTGAAATCGGGGTCTATGGCTACACCTTC
many,TRBJ1-2,.,TRBV5-4,CASSSSLGGGNGYTF,TGTGCCAGCAGCTCCTCCCTGGGCGGCGGAAATGGCTACACCTTC
.,TRBJ2-1,.,TRBV6-2/TRBV6-3,CASSYEGVRYNEQFF,TGTGCCAGCAGTTATGAGGGGGTTAGGTACAATGAGCAGTTCTTC
few,TRBJ2-7,TRBD2,TRBV7-2,CASSLSGGSSYEQYF,TGTGCCAGCAGCCTCAGCGGGGGATCCTCCTACGAGCAGTACTTC
.,TRBJ2-2,TRBD1,TRBV6-2/TRBV6-3,CASSSTGTGHGELFF,TGTGCCAGCAGTTCGACCGGGACAGGGCACGGGGAGCTGTTTTTT